This is a list of T cell receptor beta chains from one sample in a study of shared clonotypes between healthy human individuals. TCRdb keeps only in-frame clones here, not all; method: immunoSEQ multiplex PCR. The table lists under 1,100,000 clones, about 80% of them singletons. Material for sequencing was memory CD4+ T cells from PBMCs. All receptors come from a man aged 18 to 30 in good health. Some clones in this sample may be carry-over from other donors' samples. Each CDR3 is given with its conserved first and last residue. Fields, in order: clone size, J gene, D gene, V gene, CDR3 protein, CDR3 DNA. D genes are given only for firm matches. Clone size is not always given. Where it is, it says once, few, many or a class for expanded clones.

once,TRBJ2-7,.,TRBV30,CAWSPLLASYEQYF,TGTGCCTGGAGCCCCCTACTAGCCTCCTACGAGCAGTACTTC
.,TRBJ2-7,TRBD2,TRBV30,CAWTALAGGGF,TGTGCCTGGACCGCGCTAGCGGGGGGGGGTTTC
.,TRBJ1-5,TRBD1,TRBV7-2,CASSSRTGAQHF,TGTGCCAGCAGCTCCCGGACAGGGGCCCAGCATTTT
few,TRBJ2-2,TRBD1,TRBV7-9,CASSPGQGETGELFF,TGTGCCAGCAGCCCCGGACAGGGAGAGACCGGGGAGCTGTTTTTT
.,TRBJ1-5,TRBD1,TRBV6-5,CASSLGQGSLPQHF,TGTGCCAGCAGCCTCGGACAGGGTAGTCTGCCCCAGCATTTT
.,TRBJ2-5,TRBD1,TRBV5-1,CASSKGQGRETQYF,TGCGCCAGCAGCAAGGGACAGGGACGAGAGACCCAGTACTTC
.,TRBJ2-7,.,TRBV5-4,CASSSQGGNRYEQYF,TGTGCCAGCAGCTCCCAGGGGGGGAATCGCTACGAGCAGTACTTC
.,TRBJ2-4,.,TRBV28,CASSFSRGKNIQYF,TGTGCCAGCAGTTTTTCCCGGGGGAAAAACATTCAGTACTTC
.,TRBJ1-2,.,TRBV6-1,CASSELVQGLYTF,TGTGCCAGCAGTGAATTGGTACAGGGCCTCTACACCTTC
.,TRBJ2-7,TRBD2,TRBV27,CASEPAGTSGSRGSYEQYF,TGTGCCAGCGAACCCGCGGGGACTAGCGGGAGCCGGGGCTCCTACGAGCAGTACTTC
.,TRBJ2-3,TRBD2,TRBV28,CASSLSGRGTDTQYF,TGTGCCAGCAGTCTTAGCGGGAGGGGCACAGATACGCAGTATTTT
.,TRBJ1-2,.,TRBV6-5,CASSYSEEDGYTF,TGTGCCAGCAGTTACTCGGAGGAGGATGGCTACACCTTC
.,TRBJ2-5,.,TRBV5-1,CASSLLPQETQYF,TGCGCCAGCAGCTTGCTACCCCAAGAGACCCAGTACTTC
.,TRBJ1-5,TRBD1,TRBV28,CASSLLPDRARGQPQHF,TGTGCCAGCAGTCTCCTACCCGACAGGGCCCGGGGTCAGCCCCAGCATTTT
.,TRBJ2-6,.,TRBV28,CASSLFGAGSGANVLTF,TGTGCCAGCAGTTTATTTGGGGCGGGGTCCGGGGCCAACGTCCTGACTTTC
.,TRBJ2-7,TRBD1,TRBV28,CASSSSGTGGNEQYF,TGTGCCAGCAGTTCCTCCGGGACAGGGGGCAACGAGCAGTACTTC